This TCR beta chain was sequenced during a study of CD8+ T cells in alopecia areata. Regarding the study as a whole: Sequencing of scalp samples also includes resident alphabeta T cells from normal skin. Especially in alopecia totalis/universalis, lesional scalp showed greater clonality than normal scalp did. The study found tofacitinib significantly decreased scalp clonality and expanded CD8+ clones among the top 100.

Concerning this clone itself: Its antigen is not identified.

Germline V gives CDR1 MNHEY, CDR2 SMNVEV (reference sequence). This CDR3 contains 12 residues. The V end lost 5 bases, the J end lost 11 bases, and 14 bases lay between the germline ends. Treatment: oral pan-JAK inhibitor, 5-10 mg twice daily. Collection of lesional scalp punch biopsies and peripheral blood was performed in alopecia areata patients. The sequencing template was cDNA reverse transcribed from extracted RNA. The table came from immunoSEQ multiplex PCR; TCRdb's copy has only in-frame clones and leaves some out. Of under 150,000 clones listed, roughly 82% were seen once; the top ten hold 25%.

This sequence was found in a human donor with alopecia areata. The rearrangement joins TRBV27 to TRBJ2-3; D not resolved. Here the sequenced sample was CD8+ T cells sorted from blood, taken at week 4, from a patient treated with tofacitinib. The CDR3 coding sequence is TGTGCCAGCAGTCGTTCCCTTGTGGGGCAGTATTTT. Residues: CASSRSLVGQYF.